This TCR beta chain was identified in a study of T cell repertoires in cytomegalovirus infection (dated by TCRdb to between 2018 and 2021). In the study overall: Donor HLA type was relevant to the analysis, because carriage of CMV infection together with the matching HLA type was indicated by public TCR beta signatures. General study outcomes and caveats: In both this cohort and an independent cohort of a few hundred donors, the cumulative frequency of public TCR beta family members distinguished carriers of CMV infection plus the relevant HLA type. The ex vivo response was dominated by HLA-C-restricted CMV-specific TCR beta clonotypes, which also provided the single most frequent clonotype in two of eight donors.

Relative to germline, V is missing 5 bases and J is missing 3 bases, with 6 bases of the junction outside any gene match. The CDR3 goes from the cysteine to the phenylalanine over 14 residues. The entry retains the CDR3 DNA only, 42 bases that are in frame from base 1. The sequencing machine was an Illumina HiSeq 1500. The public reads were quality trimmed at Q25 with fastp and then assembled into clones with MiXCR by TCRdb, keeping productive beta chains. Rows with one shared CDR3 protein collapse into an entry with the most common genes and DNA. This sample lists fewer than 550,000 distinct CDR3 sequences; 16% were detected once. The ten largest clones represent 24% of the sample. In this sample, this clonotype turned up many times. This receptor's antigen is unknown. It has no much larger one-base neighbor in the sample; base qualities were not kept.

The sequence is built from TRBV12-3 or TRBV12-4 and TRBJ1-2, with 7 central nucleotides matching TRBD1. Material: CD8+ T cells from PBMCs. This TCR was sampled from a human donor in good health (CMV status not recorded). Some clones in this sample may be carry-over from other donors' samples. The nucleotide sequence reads TGTGCCAGCAGTACCTTGACAGGGTACTATGGCTACACCTTC. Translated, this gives CASSTLTGYYGYTF.